The rows below give T cell receptor beta chains drawn from one sample of a study of T cell repertoires in cytomegalovirus infection. TCRdb independently ran MiXCR on the reads; one entry per CDR3 protein. The sample gives around 260,000 distinct CDR3 sequences, approximately 10% of which show up once; more than 12% is in the top ten. The sequenced material came from PBMCs. These receptors all stem from a human donor in good health (CMV status not recorded). Some clones in this sample may be carry-over from other donors' samples. The CDR3 runs from the conserved cysteine through the conserved F or W. The order of the fields is J gene, V gene, D gene, clone size, CDR3 protein, CDR3 DNA. A D gene is named only where the DNA matches it firmly. Expanded clones get a size class; other rows say once, few or many, or leave the size out.

>TRBJ1-1|TRBV7-2|-|many
CASSLARGPTGTEAFF
TGTGCCAGCAGCTTAGCCCGGGGCCCTACTGGGACTGAAGCTTTCTTT
>TRBJ1-4|TRBV7-9|TRBD1|many
CASSKPGQGPTNEKLFF
TGTGCCAGCAGCAAACCGGGACAGGGGCCAACTAATGAAAAACTGTTTTTT
>TRBJ1-1|TRBV7-2|-|many
CASAQQGLMNTEAFF
TGTGCCAGCGCTCAACAGGGATTAATGAACACTGAAGCTTTCTTT
>TRBJ2-1|TRBV28|TRBD2|few
CASLAGEISYNEQFF
TGTGCCAGCTTAGCGGGAGAGATCTCCTACAATGAGCAGTTCTTC
>TRBJ1-6|TRBV7-2|TRBD1|many
CASSPGQGGSPLHF
TGTGCCAGCAGCCCCGGACAGGGAGGGTCACCCCTCCACTTT
>TRBJ2-5|TRBV5-1|-|many
CASSSDPGGETQYF
TGCGCCAGCAGCTCCGACCCCGGGGGAGAGACCCAGTACTTC
>TRBJ2-3|TRBV24-1|TRBD2|few
CATSRTSGATDTQYF
TGTGCCACCAGTCGGACTAGCGGGGCGACAGATACGCAGTATTTT
>TRBJ1-1|TRBV11-3|-|-
CASSFEGAFWVNTEAFF
TGTGCCAGCAGCTTCGAAGGGGCGTTTTGGGTGAACACTGAAGCTTTCTTT
>TRBJ1-1|TRBV7-2|-|many
CASSLSMTNTEAFF
TGTGCCAGCAGCTTATCTATGACGAACACTGAAGCTTTCTTT
>TRBJ2-5|TRBV7-9|-|-
CASSPLRGPETQYF
TGTGCCAGCAGCCCCCTGCGGGGGCCAGAGACCCAGTACTTC
>TRBJ1-5|TRBV2|-|few
CASRGLDAEKHF
TGTGCCAGCAGGGGCCTCGATGCGGAAAAGCATTTT
>TRBJ2-3|TRBV7-3|TRBD2|few
CASSLTSGGADTQYF
TGTGCCAGCAGCTTGACTAGCGGGGGGGCAGATACGCAGTATTTT
>TRBJ2-2|TRBV6-6|TRBD2|few
CASSYPDSSGASGELFF
TGTGCCAGCAGTTACCCTGATTCTAGCGGGGCATCCGGGGAGCTGTTTTTT
>TRBJ2-3|TRBV7-2|-|few
CASSLTGPGDTQYF
TGTGCCAGCAGCTTAACCGGGCCGGGGGATACGCAGTATTTT
>TRBJ2-1|TRBV5-7|-|many
CASSSRVNEQFF
TGTGCCAGCAGCTCCAGGGTCAATGAGCAGTTCTTC
>TRBJ2-7|TRBV7-2|TRBD1|many
CASSRQGSSYEQYF
TGTGCCAGCAGCCGACAGGGAAGCTCCTACGAGCAGTACTTC
>TRBJ2-5|TRBV7-8|TRBD2|few
CASSHGLVQEPQYF
TGTGCCAGCAGCCACGGACTAGTGCAAGAGCCCCAGTACTTC
>TRBJ1-2|TRBV7-2|-|many
CASRDYNFREGGYTF
TGTGCCAGCAGGGATTACAATTTCAGGGAAGGTGGCTACACCTTC
>TRBJ2-3|TRBV4-3|-|once
CASSPMEGVLDTQYF
TGCGCCAGCAGCCCCATGGAGGGGGTTTTAGATACGCAGTATTTT
>TRBJ2-1|TRBV7-2|-|few
CASSQGGGSFNEQFF
TGTGCCAGCAGTCAGGGGGGGGGCTCCTTCAATGAGCAGTTCTTC
>TRBJ1-4|TRBV6-5|-|many
CASSYSGLKDGEKLFF
TGTGCCAGCAGTTACTCGGGGTTAAAGGACGGTGAAAAACTGTTTTTT
>TRBJ1-2|TRBV7-2|TRBD1|many
CASSSQGAGYGYTF
TGTGCCAGCAGCTCGCAGGGGGCTGGCTATGGCTACACCTTC
>TRBJ2-1|TRBV12-3/TRBV12-4|-|few
CASSSLPVLDRAEQQFF
TGTGCCAGCAGTTCCTTGCCCGTGTTGGACAGAGCGGAACAGCAGTTCTTC
>TRBJ1-2|TRBV7-2|-|many
CASRPNTAQGLYGYTF
TGTGCCAGCAGGCCGAATACTGCACAGGGACTCTATGGCTACACCTTC
>TRBJ2-7|TRBV4-3|TRBD2|few
CASSLPTSGRAREQYF
TGCGCCAGCAGCCTCCCGACTAGCGGGAGGGCGCGGGAGCAGTACTTC
>TRBJ1-1|TRBV28|-|-
CASSSSEEAFF
TGTGCCAGCAGTTCCTCAGAAGAAGCTTTCTTT
>TRBJ2-7|TRBV7-2|-|many
CASSLGPRLNEQYF
TGTGCCAGCAGCTTAGGGCCCAGGTTGAACGAGCAGTACTTC
>TRBJ1-5|TRBV20-1|TRBD1|few
CSARAGQANQPQHF
TGCAGTGCTAGAGCGGGACAGGCCAATCAGCCCCAGCATTTT
>TRBJ1-1|TRBV5-1|-|few
CASSWVQGGGTEAFF
TGCGCCAGCAGCTGGGTACAAGGCGGGGGCACTGAAGCTTTCTTT
>TRBJ2-6|TRBV4-1|-|-
CASSQDGTPGANVLTF
TGCGCCAGCAGCCAAGATGGGACCCCTGGGGCCAACGTCCTGACTTTC
>TRBJ1-6|TRBV7-2|-|-
CASSETVRIPLHF
TGTGCCAGCAGCGAAACCGTTCGGATTCCCCTCCACTTT
>TRBJ2-3|TRBV6-6|TRBD2|many
CASTRLAGGGNTQYF
TGTGCCAGCACCCGACTAGCGGGGGGTGGAAATACGCAGTATTTT
>TRBJ2-5|TRBV20-1|TRBD1|few
CSAQNRGNLQVKQETQYF
TGCAGTGCCCAGAACAGGGGAAACTTACAAGTTAAGCAAGAGACCCAGTACTTC
>TRBJ2-7|TRBV19|-|many
CASSTAGVQYF
TGTGCCAGTAGTACTGCAGGGGTCCAGTACTTC
>TRBJ2-1|TRBV30|-|few
CAWSGSLASYNEQFF
TGTGCCTGGAGTGGGTCCCTAGCCTCCTACAATGAGCAGTTCTTC
>TRBJ2-5|TRBV20-1|-|few
CSARPTLGGRETQYF
TGCAGTGCTAGACCTACGCTTGGAGGGAGAGAGACCCAGTACTTC
>TRBJ1-5|TRBV28|TRBD1|many
CASSSHSGQGTQPQHF
TGTGCCAGCAGTTCCCACTCGGGACAGGGTACTCAGCCCCAGCATTTT
>TRBJ2-1|TRBV11-2|-|many
CASSLGWGPGEQFF
TGTGCCAGCAGCTTGGGGTGGGGGCCTGGGGAGCAGTTCTTC
>TRBJ1-2|TRBV7-9|TRBD1|many
CASSFLWTGSSYGYTF
TGTGCCAGCAGCTTCCTCTGGACAGGGAGTTCCTATGGCTACACCTTC
>TRBJ2-7|TRBV20-1|TRBD1|many
CSASPRRQGREQYF
TGCAGTGCTAGTCCGAGAAGACAGGGAAGGGAGCAGTACTTC
>TRBJ1-2|TRBV7-3|-|many
CASSLTAGYGYTF
TGTGCCAGCAGCTTAACGGCCGGCTATGGCTACACCTTC
>TRBJ2-1|TRBV7-2|-|many
CASSLGGPASEQFF
TGTGCCAGCAGCTTAGGAGGGCCAGCGAGTGAGCAGTTCTTC
>TRBJ2-5|TRBV3-1|-|-
CASSLPGGTQYF
TGTGCCAGCAGCCTCCCCGGGGGAACTCAGTACTTC
>TRBJ2-4|TRBV12-3/TRBV12-4|TRBD1|few
CASRGTAISHIQYF
TGTGCCAGCAGAGGGACAGCAATAAGTCACATTCAGTACTTC
>TRBJ1-2|TRBV7-2|TRBD1|many
CASSRRQGRVNGYTF
TGTGCCAGCAGCCGGCGACAGGGGAGGGTGAATGGCTACACCTTC
>TRBJ2-1|TRBV12-3/TRBV12-4|TRBD2|many
CASSLITLTSGRANEQFF
TGTGCCAGCAGCTTAATTACACTGACTAGCGGGAGGGCCAATGAGCAGTTCTTC
>TRBJ1-2|TRBV6-2/TRBV6-3|-|many
CASRRDLTNYGYTF
TGTGCCAGCAGGAGGGACCTGACTAACTATGGCTACACCTTC
>TRBJ2-1|TRBV7-8|TRBD2|many
CASSLVRDYFKEQFF
TGTGCCAGCAGCTTAGTCCGGGACTATTTTAAGGAGCAGTTCTTC
>TRBJ2-3|TRBV7-2|-|many
CASSSPERSRTDTQYF
TGTGCCAGCAGCTCCCCCGAGCGGTCCCGCACAGATACGCAGTATTTT